A selection of T cell receptor beta chains follows, all from one sample in a study of cytomegalovirus exposure and HLA in healthy donors. TCRdb's copy holds only in-frame clones and misses some; the assay was immunoSEQ multiplex PCR. The profile covers 200,000 to 250,000 clones, with about 89% appearing a single time and roughly 0.99% taken by the ten largest. The sample taken for sequencing was PBMCs. These receptors were collected from a young woman in good health and CMV-seronegative. The CDR3 runs from the conserved cysteine through the conserved F or W. A D gene is named only where the DNA matches it firmly. Size tells how often a clone was seen (once, few, many) or the class of an expanded clone, and some rows leave it out.

clone_size,d_call,v_call,j_call,cdr3_nt,cdr3_aa
NA,NA,TRBV5-4,TRBJ1-1,TGTGCCAGCCTTGAGGGAGGGGGGAACACTGAAGCTTTCTTT,CASLEGGGNTEAFF
NA,TRBD2,TRBV15,TRBJ2-5,TGTGCCACCAGCAGAGATAGGCTAGCGGGAGTGGAGACCCAGTACTTC,CATSRDRLAGVETQYF
NA,TRBD1,TRBV6-4,TRBJ2-3,TGTGCCAGCAGTGCGACAGGGAGAACGCAGTATTTT,CASSATGRTQYF
once,NA,TRBV7-9,TRBJ1-5,TGTGCCAGCAGCTTAGATGGGGGGGCCCAGCCCCAGCATTTT,CASSLDGGAQPQHF
once,NA,TRBV4-1,TRBJ1-1,TGCGCCAGCAGCCAAAGGAGTCTCGTGAACACTGAAGCTTTCTTT,CASSQRSLVNTEAFF
once,NA,TRBV11-2,TRBJ2-7,TGTGCCAGCAGCCGGACTTTATCCTACGAGCAGTACTTC,CASSRTLSYEQYF
NA,NA,TRBV28,TRBJ1-1,TGTGCCAGCAGTTTTGGAGGGGAAGCTTTCTTT,CASSFGGEAFF
NA,NA,TRBV2,TRBJ1-1,TGTGCCAGCATGGGCGGGGGTAGGAATGAAGCTTTCTTT,CASMGGGRNEAFF
NA,TRBD1,TRBV29-1,TRBJ2-7,TGCAGCGTTGAAGAGGGTGGGACAGGGCTGCGCGAGCAGTACTTC,CSVEEGGTGLREQYF
NA,TRBD2,TRBV5-1,TRBJ2-5,TGCGCCAGCAGCCCAAGGACTAGCTACGAGACCCAGTACTTC,CASSPRTSYETQYF
NA,NA,TRBV27,TRBJ2-1,TGTGCCAGCAGTCGGTCGGGCGGGTCCTACAATGAGCAGTTCTTC,CASSRSGGSYNEQFF
NA,TRBD1,TRBV5-1,TRBJ2-1,TGCGCCAGCAGCCTCGGAGGGACAGGGGGCATCAATGAGCAGTTCTTC,CASSLGGTGGINEQFF
few,TRBD2,TRBV4-2,TRBJ2-1,TGTGCCAGCAGCCAAGACACGGGAGGCACCTACAATGAGCAGTTCTTC,CASSQDTGGTYNEQFF
NA,NA,TRBV19,TRBJ2-7,TGTGCCAGTAGTTGGGGACAAGCCTACGAGCAGTACTTC,CASSWGQAYEQYF
NA,TRBD2,TRBV4-1,TRBJ2-5,TGCGCCAGCAGCCAAGAGCGGGGGGTTCGGGAGACCCAGTACTTC,CASSQERGVRETQYF
NA,NA,TRBV11-1,TRBJ2-7,TGTGCCAGCAGCGGATACCGGGACATCGGCTACGAGCAGTACTTC,CASSGYRDIGYEQYF
NA,NA,TRBV5-6,TRBJ1-2,TGTGCCAGCAGCTTGGGGTACAGGTTTACCGATGGCTACACCTTC,CASSLGYRFTDGYTF
NA,NA,TRBV27,TRBJ1-3,TGTGCCAGCAGGAAAGGGGGTCCTGGAAACACCATATATTTT,CASRKGGPGNTIYF
NA,NA,TRBV11-3,TRBJ2-3,TGTGCCAGCAGCAACCGCGGGGGCGGTGGAGATACGCAGTATTTT,CASSNRGGGGDTQYF
NA,NA,TRBV7-8,TRBJ1-1,TGTGCCAGCAGCTTAGGGGCCAACACTGAAGCTTTCTTT,CASSLGANTEAFF
NA,NA,TRBV5-8,TRBJ2-5,TGTGCCAGCAGCTTGGGGAGGGGAGAATTCCAAGAGGCCCAGTACTTC,CASSLGRGEFQEAQYF
NA,NA,TRBV7-2,TRBJ1-2,TGTGCCAGCAACAAAGTTGGACTGGGCTATGGCTACACCTTC,CASNKVGLGYGYTF
NA,TRBD1,TRBV18,TRBJ1-5,TGTGCCAGCTCACCATCGGGACAGGGATGGCAGCCCCAGCATTTT,CASSPSGQGWQPQHF
NA,TRBD1,TRBV4-1,TRBJ1-4,TGCGCCAGCAGGCGCACCAACACAGGGGCCGGACGAACTAATGAAAAACTGTTTTTT,CASRRTNTGAGRTNEKLFF
NA,NA,TRBV5-5,TRBJ1-1,TGTGCCAGCAGCTTGAGCCCGGGGGGCTCGGTGAACACTGAAGCTTTCTTT,CASSLSPGGSVNTEAFF
NA,NA,TRBV27,TRBJ2-7,TGTGCCAGCAAGCAACTCACTCTTCGGGATACGAGCTCCTACGAGCAGTACTTC,CASKQLTLRDTSSYEQYF
NA,NA,TRBV5-1,TRBJ2-1,TGCGCCACCCAGTATTTACTAGGACCCTTGGGTGAGCAGTTCTTC,CATQYLLGPLGEQFF
NA,TRBD2,TRBV4-1,TRBJ2-3,TGCGCCAGCAGCGCCCGACTAGCGGGAGTCCAGTCCCCCACAGATACGCAGTATTTT,CASSARLAGVQSPTDTQYF
NA,TRBD2,TRBV10-3,TRBJ2-1,TGTGCCATCAGTGGGGGGACTAATCAGTTCTTC,CAISGGTNQFF
NA,TRBD2,TRBV6-6,TRBJ2-7,TGTGCCACCCTGGGAGGGGTGGGCGAGCAGTACTTC,CATLGGVGEQYF
NA,NA,TRBV20-1,TRBJ2-3,TGCAGTGGGACTCTGGGAGATACGCAGTATTTT,CSGTLGDTQYF
few,TRBD1,TRBV2,TRBJ2-1,TGTGCCAGCACTCTGGGACAGGGTTACGGCAATGAGCAGTTCTTC,CASTLGQGYGNEQFF
NA,NA,TRBV6-1,TRBJ2-3,TGTGCCAGCATACTGACAGGCACAGATACGCAGTATTTT,CASILTGTDTQYF
NA,NA,TRBV5-1,TRBJ2-3,TGCGCCAGCACCCTTGGAGGCGACGGCACGCAGTATTTT,CASTLGGDGTQYF
NA,NA,TRBV10-3,TRBJ2-1,TGTGCCATCAGGGCCGGGAAAGACAATGAGCAGTTCTTC,CAIRAGKDNEQFF
once,TRBD2,TRBV15,TRBJ2-1,TGTGCCACCAGCAGACTAGCGGGGGAATACAATGAGCAGTTCTTC,CATSRLAGEYNEQFF
NA,NA,TRBV10-3,TRBJ2-7,TGTGCCATCCTAGTCGGGTACGAGCAGTACTTC,CAILVGYEQYF
NA,NA,TRBV7-8,TRBJ1-6,TGTGCCAGCAGCGTAGGCCAGAATTCACCCCTCCACTTT,CASSVGQNSPLHF
NA,NA,TRBV4-3,TRBJ2-2,TGCGCCAGCAGCCAATACTACAGGGAAGGTACCGGGGAGCTGTTTTTT,CASSQYYREGTGELFF
NA,TRBD1,TRBV7-2,TRBJ2-2,TGTGCCAGCAGCCGACAGGGCCCGAACACCGGGGAGCTGTTTTTT,CASSRQGPNTGELFF
NA,NA,TRBV10-1,TRBJ1-1,TGCGCCAGCAGTGAGTCGATAGCCCAGAGCTGGACTGAAGCTTTCTTT,CASSESIAQSWTEAFF
NA,NA,TRBV4-1,TRBJ2-1,TGCGCCAGCAGCCATTCGGAGAATGAGCAGTTCTTC,CASSHSENEQFF